What follows describes a single T cell receptor (beta chain). What it binds is unknown. It was with a sample-barcoded 5' primer and a J-beta primer mix that a second PCR of roughly 7 to 12 cycles was run. Tagging of each cDNA molecule was performed by a template-switch adaptor with 12 random nucleotides. MiXCR, run by TCRdb on the 5' RACE reads, gives a single entry per CDR3 protein. Seen here are more than 650,000 distinct CDR3 sequences, about 53% observed once, and the top ten hold under 50%. CDR3 length: 17 residues. Germline V lookup: CDR1 DFQATT, CDR2 SNEGSKA (reference sequence). The V segment lost 2 bases and the J segment 2 bases; nucleotides outside the gene matches: 11. The data were obtained in a study of blood T cells in healthy people across ages. The study's findings and limits: Not knowing donor CMV status may have confounded expanded clonotype changes.

The chain is built from TRBV20-1 and TRBJ2-2; 7 bases are a match to TRBD2. Sequenced input: blood. This clonotype was obtained from a man older than 75 in good health. The CDR3 here is CSARRGVIAGNTGELFF. The CDR3 nucleotides are TGCAGTGCTAGACGCGGGGTGATAGCGGGCAACACCGGGGAGCTGTTTTTT.